The next 14 T cell receptor beta chains were all read from a single sample in a study of cytomegalovirus exposure and HLA in healthy donors. With 60 Vbeta and 13 Jbeta primers, the PCR was carried out. Libraries were prepared by immunoSEQ multiplex PCR; TCRdb keeps only in-frame clonotypes and omits some of them. The table lists 95,000 to 150,000 clones, roughly a tenth of them singletons. Sequenced material: PBMCs. These receptors came from a woman aged 18-29 years in good health and CMV-seropositive.

The chain is built from TRBV4-1 and TRBJ2-5; TRBD2 is a possible D gene (5 bases). The V gene lost 3 bases and the J gene lost 5 bases, with 10 bases spanning the gap. The germline V gene encodes CDR1 MGHRA and CDR2 YSYEKL. The CDR3 consists of 13 residues. The CDR3 region is CASSQVGVETQYF. CDR3 sequence (DNA): TGCGCCAGCAGCCAGGTGGGAGTGGAGACCCAGTACTTC.

This clone was observed a handful of times. The rearrangement joins TRBV9 to TRBJ2-7; TRBD2 might be the D (5 bases). The V gene's germline CDR1 is SGDLS and CDR2 YYNGEE. V was cut by 0 bases and J by 7 bases, with 14 bases left in between. This CDR3 region has 14 residues. The CDR3 sequence: CASSVGYRGVEQYF. CDR3 coding DNA: TGTGCCAGCAGCGTAGGGTATCGGGGTGTAGAGCAGTACTTC.

The V gene is TRBV10-1, the J gene TRBJ2-3, with D possibly matching TRBD2 (5 bases). V was trimmed by 10 bases and J by 9 bases, leaving 14 bases between them. CDR1 and CDR2 (germline): WNHNN, SYGVQD (reference sequence). The CDR3 is 11 amino acids. CDR3 sequence (DNA): TGCGCCACCCGGTCGGGATTAACGCAGTATTTT. Its translation: CATRSGLTQYF.

This clone was picked up a small number of times. This chain connects TRBV27 to TRBJ1-4; D uncertain. The CDR3 has 13 residues. The germline gives CDR1 MNHEY, CDR2 SMNVEV (reference sequence). Trimming stripped 5 bases from V and 4 bases from J, with 8 bases between. For the CDR3, the DNA is TGTGCCAGCAGTCTAGTACTTAATGAAAAACTGTTTTTT. It yields the protein CASSLVLNEKLFF.

This clone was counted between two and nine times. This could be a read error, since a much larger clone is one nucleotide away. It is unclear where the CDR3 begins or ends on the DNA, so no DNA is shown, and the CDR3 is as TCRdb lists it. The chain recombines TRBV29-1 with TRBJ1-2; no check of the table's D call, TRBD1, against the DNA was made. A total of 13 residues make up the CDR3, ends included. The germline V gene has CDR1 SQVTM and CDR2 ANQGSEA. The CDR3: CSVGGGTAYGYPF.

The chain combines TRBV11-3 with TRBJ2-7, with a possible D match to TRBD1 (5 bases). Trimming pared 3 bases from V and 6 bases from J, leaving 12 bases between. The CDR3 length is 13 residues. CDR1 is SGHNT, CDR2 YENEEA, per germline. CDR3 nucleotides: TGTGCCAGCAGCTTTCAGGGTGGTGGCGAGCAGTACTTC. It encodes CASSFQGGGEQYF.

This clone came up a few times. The CDR3 loop reads CASSPDRVSYEQYF. CDR3 coding DNA: TGTGCCAGCTCACCCGACAGGGTCTCCTACGAGCAGTACTTC. V usage is TRBV18 and J usage is TRBJ2-7; 7 nucleotides align to TRBD1. The CDR3 sequence is 14 residues long. Germline V gene lookup returns CDR1 KGHSH and CDR2 LQKENI. V lost 3 bases and J lost 0; bases outside the gene matches: 2.

The chain recombines TRBV4-2 with TRBJ1-2, with D possibly TRBD1 on 6 matching bases. Germline CDR1 is LGHNA and CDR2 is YNFKEQ. The CDR3 is 15 amino acids. Trimming took 0 bases from V and 8 from J, leaving 16 bases between them. CDR3 region: CASSQDAGGPGGYTF. In DNA, the CDR3 is TGTGCCAGCAGCCAAGATGCGGGGGGGCCTGGCGGCTACACCTTC.

This clone was observed a handful of times. V usage is TRBV6-5 and J usage is TRBJ2-1; 8 nucleotides align to TRBD2. This CDR3 spans 15 amino acids. The ends lost 5 bases at V and 9 bases at J; junction bases unmatched: 12. The germline V gene has CDR1 MNHEY and CDR2 SVGAGI. CDR3 in DNA: TGTGCCAGCAGTCCAACGGGACTAGGGGAGGCTGAGCAGTTCTTC. It encodes CASSPTGLGEAEQFF.

This clone has more than one count but fewer than ten. The chain links TRBV9 to TRBJ2-1; 7 bases are shared with TRBD2. This CDR3 region has 14 residues. The germline V gene encodes CDR1 SGDLS and CDR2 YYNGEE. J was trimmed by 10 bases and V by 1 base; bases with no gene match: 8. Written as DNA, the CDR3 is TGTGCCAGCAGCGTAAGGCGGGAGCCAAAGGAGCAGTTCTTC. Amino acids: CASSVRREPKEQFF.

The CDR3 nucleotides read TGTGCCTGGGACCCCCGGCGGGTGGCGGGAGGGCGGAATACGCAGTATTTT. This translates into CAWDPRRVAGGRNTQYF. This chain links TRBV30 with TRBJ2-3, with 9 bases identical to TRBD2. The CDR3 has 17 residues. J gave up 7 bases and V 5 bases, and 19 bases lay outside the gene matches. Germline loops: CDR1 GTSNPN, CDR2 SVGIG (reference sequence).

This clone has just a few counts. The chain recombines TRBV7-9 with TRBJ1-2; D call uncertain. This CDR3 spans 15 amino acids. Germline-derived CDR1 and CDR2 are SEHNR and FQNEAQ (reference sequence). Trimming took off 8 bases at V and 4 bases at J, with 20 bases between the two ends. Here the CDR3 DNA reads TGTGCCAGCGGCCGGTTGGACTCCGAGGGCTATGGCTACACCTTC. Its protein is CASGRLDSEGYGYTF.

For the CDR3, the DNA is TGTGCCAGCAGCACTGGACAAGTCTATGCTTATGGCTACACCTTC. Amino acids: CASSTGQVYAYGYTF. V and J are TRBV9 and TRBJ1-2; D perhaps matches TRBD1 (5 bases). CDR3 length equals 15 residues. Trimming stripped 4 bases from V and 5 bases from J, with 18 bases between. The V gene's germline CDR1 is SGDLS and CDR2 YYNGEE. Using reference TRBV9 and TRBJ1-2 for the parts outside the CDR3, the full variable domain is DSGVTQTPKHLITATGQRVTLRCSPRSGDLSVYWYQQSLDQGLQFLIQYYNGEERAKGNILERFSAQQFPDLHSELNLSSLELGDSALYFCASSTGQVYAYGYTFGSGTRLTVV.

The gene calls are TRBV7-9 and TRBJ1-4; D is ambiguous. CDR3 length equals 16 residues. The ends were cut back, 5 bases at V and 8 bases at J, with 21 bases in the middle. Germline V gene sequence: CDR1 SEHNR, CDR2 FQNEAQ (reference sequence). The CDR3 DNA is TGTGCCAGCAGCCCCCCTGGTGAGGGATCCGGGGAAAAACTGTTTTTT. Its protein product is CASSPPGEGSGEKLFF.